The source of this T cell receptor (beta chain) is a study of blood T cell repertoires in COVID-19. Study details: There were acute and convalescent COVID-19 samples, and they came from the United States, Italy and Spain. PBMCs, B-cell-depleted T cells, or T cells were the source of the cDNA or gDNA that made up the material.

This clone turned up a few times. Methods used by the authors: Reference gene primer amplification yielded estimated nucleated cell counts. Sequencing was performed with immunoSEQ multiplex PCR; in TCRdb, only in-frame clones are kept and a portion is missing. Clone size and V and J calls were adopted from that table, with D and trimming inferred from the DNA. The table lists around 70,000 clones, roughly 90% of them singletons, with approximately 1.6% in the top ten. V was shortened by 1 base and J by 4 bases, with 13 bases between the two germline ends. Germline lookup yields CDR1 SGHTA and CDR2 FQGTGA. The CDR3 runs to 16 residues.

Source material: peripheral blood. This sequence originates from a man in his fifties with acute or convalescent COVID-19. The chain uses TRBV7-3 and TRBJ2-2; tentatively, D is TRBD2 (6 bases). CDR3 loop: CASSLRAAGTTGELFF. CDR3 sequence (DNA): TGTGCCAGCAGCTTAAGGGCGGCGGGGACCACCGGGGAGCTGTTTTTT.